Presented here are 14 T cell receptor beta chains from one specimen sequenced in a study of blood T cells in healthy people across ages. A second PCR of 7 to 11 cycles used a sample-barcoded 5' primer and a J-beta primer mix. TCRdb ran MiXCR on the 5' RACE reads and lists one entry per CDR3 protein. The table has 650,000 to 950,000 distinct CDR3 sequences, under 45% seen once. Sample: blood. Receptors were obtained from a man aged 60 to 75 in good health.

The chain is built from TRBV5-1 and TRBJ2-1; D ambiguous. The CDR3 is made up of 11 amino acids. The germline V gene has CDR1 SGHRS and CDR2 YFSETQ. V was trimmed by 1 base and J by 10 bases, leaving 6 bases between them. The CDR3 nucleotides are TGCGCCAGCAGCTTGCGGAGCGAGCAGTTCTTC. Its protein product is CASSLRSEQFF.

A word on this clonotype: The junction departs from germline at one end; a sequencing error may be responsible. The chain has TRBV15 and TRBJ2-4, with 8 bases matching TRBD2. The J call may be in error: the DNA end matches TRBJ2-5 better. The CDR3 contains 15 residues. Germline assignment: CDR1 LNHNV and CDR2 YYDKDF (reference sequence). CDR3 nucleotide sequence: TGTGCTACCAGCAGAGTAGCGGGGCAGATAGAGACCCAGTACTTC. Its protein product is CATSRVAGQIETQYF.

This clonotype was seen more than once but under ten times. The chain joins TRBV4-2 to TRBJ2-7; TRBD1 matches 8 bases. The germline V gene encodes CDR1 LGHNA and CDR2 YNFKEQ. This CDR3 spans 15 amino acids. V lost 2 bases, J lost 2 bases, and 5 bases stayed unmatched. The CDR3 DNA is TGTGCCAGCAGCCAACGGACAGGGCCCACCTACGAGCAGTACTTC. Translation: CASSQRTGPTYEQYF.

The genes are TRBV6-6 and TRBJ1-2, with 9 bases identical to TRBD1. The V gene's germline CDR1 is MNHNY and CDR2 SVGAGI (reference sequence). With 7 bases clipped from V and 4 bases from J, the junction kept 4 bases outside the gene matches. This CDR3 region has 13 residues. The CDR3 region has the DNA TGTGCCAGCAACCCGGGACAGGGCTATGGCTACACCTTC. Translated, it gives CASNPGQGYGYTF.

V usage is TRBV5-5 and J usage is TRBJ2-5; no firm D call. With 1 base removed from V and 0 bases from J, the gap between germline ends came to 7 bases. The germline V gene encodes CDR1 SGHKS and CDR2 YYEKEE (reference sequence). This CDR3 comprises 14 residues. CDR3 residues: CASSLMGDQETQYF. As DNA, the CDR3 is TGTGCCAGCAGCTTGATGGGTGACCAAGAGACCCAGTACTTC.

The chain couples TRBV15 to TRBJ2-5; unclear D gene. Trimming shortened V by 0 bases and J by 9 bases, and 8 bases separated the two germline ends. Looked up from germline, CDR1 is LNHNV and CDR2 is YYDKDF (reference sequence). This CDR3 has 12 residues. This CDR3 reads CATSRDWGSQYF. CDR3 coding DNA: TGTGCCACCAGCAGAGACTGGGGTTCCCAGTACTTC.

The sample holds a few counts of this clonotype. This CDR3 reads CASSLTGSYNSPLHF. CDR3 DNA sequence: TGTGCCAGCAGTTTGACGGGCTCCTATAATTCACCCCTCCACTTT. The rearrangement joins TRBV28 to TRBJ1-6; D unresolved. This CDR3 has 15 amino acids. Trimming removed 3 bases at V and 0 bases at J, with 6 bases between. Germline V CDR1 and CDR2: MDHEN, SYDVKM.

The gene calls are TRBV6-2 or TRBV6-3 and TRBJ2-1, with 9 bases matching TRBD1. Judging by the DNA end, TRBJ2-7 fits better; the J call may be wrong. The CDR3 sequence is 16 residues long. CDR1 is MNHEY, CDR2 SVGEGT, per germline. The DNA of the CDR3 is TGTGCCAGCAGTTACATGGACAGGGGCTCCTACAATGAGCAGTACTTC. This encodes CASSYMDRGSYNEQYF.

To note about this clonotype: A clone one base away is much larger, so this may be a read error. In nucleotides, the CDR3 is TGTGCCAGCAGCCTCGGGACTCTTAATGGAAAACTGTTTTTT. As protein: CASSLGTLNGKLFF. The chain joins TRBV3-1 to TRBJ1-4; TRBD1 is a possible D gene (5 bases). The CDR3 runs to 14 residues. Per the germline V gene, CDR1 is LGHDT and CDR2 is YNNKEL (reference sequence). Full variable domain (remainder filled in from reference TRBV3-1 and TRBJ1-4): DTAVSQTPKYLVTQMGNDKSIKCEQNLGHDTMYWYKQDSKKFLKIMFSYNNKELIINETVPNRFSPKSPDKAHLNLHINSLELGDSAVYFCASSLGTLNGKLFFGSGTQLSVL.

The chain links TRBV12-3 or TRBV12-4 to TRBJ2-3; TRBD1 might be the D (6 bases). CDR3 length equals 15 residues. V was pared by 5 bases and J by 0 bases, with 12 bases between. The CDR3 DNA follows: TGTGCCAGCAGTCCGTACGGACAGAGCACAGATACGCAGTATTTT. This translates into CASSPYGQSTDTQYF.

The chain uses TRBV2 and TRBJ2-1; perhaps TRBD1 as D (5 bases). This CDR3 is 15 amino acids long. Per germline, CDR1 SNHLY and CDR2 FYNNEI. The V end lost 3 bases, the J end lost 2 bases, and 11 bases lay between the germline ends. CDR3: CASSDDGATYNEQFF. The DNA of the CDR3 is TGTGCCAGCAGTGACGATGGGGCGACCTACAATGAGCAGTTCTTC.

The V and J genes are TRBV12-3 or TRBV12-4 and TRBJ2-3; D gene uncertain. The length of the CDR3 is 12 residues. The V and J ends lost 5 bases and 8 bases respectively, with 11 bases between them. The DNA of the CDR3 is TGTGCCAGCAGTACTTTAGACGGTACGCAGTATTTT. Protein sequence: CASSTLDGTQYF.

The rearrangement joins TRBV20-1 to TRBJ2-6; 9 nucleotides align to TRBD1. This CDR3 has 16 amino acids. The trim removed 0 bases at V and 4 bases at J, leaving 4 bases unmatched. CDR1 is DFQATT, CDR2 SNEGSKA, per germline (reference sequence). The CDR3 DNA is TGCAGTGCTAGAGAACAGGGGGCGAAAGGGGCCAACGTCCTGACTTTC. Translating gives CSAREQGAKGANVLTF.

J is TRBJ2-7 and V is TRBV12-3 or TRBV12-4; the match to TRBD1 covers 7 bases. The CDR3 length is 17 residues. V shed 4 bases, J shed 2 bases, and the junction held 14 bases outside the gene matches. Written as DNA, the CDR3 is TGTGCCAGCAGTTCCGAGCGACAGGGAAGGGGTCCCTACGAGCAGTACTTC. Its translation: CASSSERQGRGPYEQYF.